The subject of this entry is one T cell receptor (beta chain). Its antigen is currently unknown. This specimen comes from a study of CD8 T cells in Susac syndrome. Findings and limits, study-wide: Acknowledgment was made by the study that its TCR sequencing and HLA analysis involved a relatively small number of individuals.

RNA, at about 0.45 to 1 ug, was reverse transcribed with random hexamers. Via MiXCR, TCRdb re-called the immunoSEQ multiplex PCR reads, giving one row per CDR3 protein. The sample consists of 250,000 to 350,000 distinct CDR3 sequences, around 90% of them appearing once. Trimming left V 1 base short and J 1 base short, with 12 bases between. The length of the CDR3 is 15 residues. Germline values: CDR1 GTSNPN, CDR2 SVGIG (reference sequence). The TCR was taken from a human donor with multiple sclerosis. The chain combines TRBV30 with TRBJ2-3; D call uncertain. Sequenced input: CD4+ T cells from PBMCs. The CDR3 DNA is TGTGCCTGGAGTGGCGGCGGCAGCCGCACAGATACGCAGTATTTT. Translating it yields CAWSGGGSRTDTQYF.